These 8 T cell receptor beta chains came from one sample sequenced in a study of control samples from healthy donors and cancer patients. Sequencing was performed with immunoSEQ multiplex PCR; in TCRdb, only in-frame clones are kept and a portion is missing. In the table there are over 50,000 clones, 90% to 96% of which are singletons. Sequenced input: blood. The receptors stem from a young woman in good health.

The V gene is TRBV6-5, the J gene TRBJ2-7; D gene uncertain. This CDR3 has 15 amino acids. The ends were cut back, 6 bases at V and 4 bases at J, with 19 bases in the middle. From germline, CDR1 is MNHEY and CDR2 SVGAGI. The CDR3 spells CASSRTGDSWYEQYF. The CDR3 DNA reads as TGTGCCAGCAGCCGAACCGGTGACTCCTGGTACGAGCAGTACTTC.

V usage is TRBV6-1 and J usage is TRBJ1-6; no firm D call. V dropped 1 base and J dropped 7 bases, with 5 bases sitting between them. This CDR3 spans 13 amino acids. In germline, CDR1 is MNHNS, CDR2 SASEGT. CDR3 sequence: CASSEVANSPLHF. CDR3 sequence (DNA): TGTGCCAGCAGTGAAGTGGCAAATTCACCCCTCCACTTT.

The chain joins TRBV5-1 to TRBJ2-3, with 13 bases lining up with TRBD2. The ends lost 1 base at V and 3 bases at J; junction bases unmatched: 2. Per the germline V gene, CDR1 is SGHRS and CDR2 is YFSETQ. This CDR3 is built from 16 residues. The CDR3 spells CASSLMTSGGTDTQYF. CDR3 DNA: TGCGCCAGCAGCTTGATGACTAGCGGGGGGACAGATACGCAGTATTTT. The complete variable domain, with remaining parts taken from reference TRBV5-1 and TRBJ2-3, reads KAGVTQTPRYLIKTRGQQVTLSCSPISGHRSVSWYQQTPGQGLQFLFEYFSETQRNKGNFPGRFSGRQFSNSRSEMNVSTLELGDSALYLCASSLMTSGGTDTQYFGPGTRLTVL.

CDR3 bases: TGTGCCAGCAGCGTAGGACAGGGGGACAATCAGCCCCAGCATTTT. Its protein is CASSVGQGDNQPQHF. V is TRBV9 and J is TRBJ1-5, with 9 bases fitting TRBD1. Germline assignment: CDR1 SGDLS and CDR2 YYNGEE. This CDR3 is built from 15 residues. Trimming took 0 bases from V and 3 from J; bases not matched to a gene: 1.

The CDR3 DNA follows: TGTGCCATCAAGTACAGGTCAAACTCTGGAAACACCATATATTTT. It encodes CAIKYRSNSGNTIYF. V usage is TRBV10-3 and J usage is TRBJ1-3; D may be TRBD1 (5 bases). Germline CDR1 ENHRY, CDR2 SYGVKD. V lost 7 bases to trimming and J lost 0 bases, with 13 bases between them. This CDR3 has 15 amino acids.

V gene TRBV12-3 or TRBV12-4 combines with J gene TRBJ1-2; 8 nucleotides agree with TRBD1. V was clipped by 1 base and J by 9 bases; unmatched bases: 4. The CDR3 runs to 13 residues. The CDR3 spells CASSLEGTGSYTF. CDR3 coding DNA: TGTGCCAGCAGTTTAGAGGGGACAGGAAGCTACACCTTC.

The chain couples TRBV5-4 to TRBJ1-2, with D possibly being TRBD1 (6 bases). Between the trimmed V and J ends, which lost 4 bases and 2 bases, there was a span of 12 bases. CDR1 and CDR2 from the germline V gene are SGHNT and YYREEE (reference sequence). This CDR3 comprises 14 residues. The DNA for the CDR3 is TGTGCCAGCAGCCCGGGACATCTGAACTATGGCTACACCTTC. Protein: CASSPGHLNYGYTF.

The rearrangement joins TRBV5-1 to TRBJ2-7; 9 bases agree with TRBD2. V dropped 0 bases and J dropped 3; count of bases not matched to a gene: 1. The CDR3 sequence is 14 residues long. Germline-derived CDR1 and CDR2 are SGHRS and YFSETQ. The CDR3 DNA follows: TGCGCCAGCAGCTTGGGCGGGGGGGACTACGAGCAGTACTTC. This sequence encodes CASSLGGGDYEQYF.